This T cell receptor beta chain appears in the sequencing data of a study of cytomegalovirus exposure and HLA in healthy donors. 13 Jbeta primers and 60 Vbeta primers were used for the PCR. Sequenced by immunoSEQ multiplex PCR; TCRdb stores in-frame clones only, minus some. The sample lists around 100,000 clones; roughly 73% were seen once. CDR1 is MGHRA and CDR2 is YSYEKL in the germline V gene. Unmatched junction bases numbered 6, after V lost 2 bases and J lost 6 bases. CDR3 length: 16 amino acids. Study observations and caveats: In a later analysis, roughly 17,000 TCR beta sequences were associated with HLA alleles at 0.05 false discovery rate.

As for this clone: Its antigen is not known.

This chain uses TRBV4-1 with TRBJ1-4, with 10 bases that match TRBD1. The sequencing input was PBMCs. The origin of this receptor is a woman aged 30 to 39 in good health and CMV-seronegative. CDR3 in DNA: TGCGCCAGCAGCCAATTTTCCGACAGGGGGCATGAAAAACTGTTTTTT. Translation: CASSQFSDRGHEKLFF.